The clone carrying this T cell receptor beta chain came up a few times. The sample comes from a study of blood T cell repertoires in COVID-19. Looking at the study overall: COVID-19 samples from acute and convalescent phases originated in the United States, Italy and Spain. PBMCs, B-cell-depleted T cells, or T cells provided the cDNA or gDNA that made up the material.

In the original workflow: Estimates of nucleated cell counts were drawn from the amplification of reference gene primers. Profiled with immunoSEQ multiplex PCR; TCRdb holds only in-frame clones, not every one. The V and J calls and clone size are taken from that table; D and trimming were inferred from the DNA. The sample lists some 170,000 clones; 80% to 90% were seen once. There are 15 residues in the CDR3. The V and J ends lost 5 bases and 0 bases, in that order; junction bases with no gene match: 7. Germline CDR1 is MRHNA and CDR2 is SNTAGT. This sequence joins TRBV6-4 and TRBJ2-7; TRBD2 agrees at 7 bases. The sequence was collected from a human donor in a cohort sampled during active COVID-19. The sequencing input was peripheral blood. DNA of the CDR3: TGTGCCAGCAGTCGGGAAGCGGGACCCTCCTACGAGCAGTACTTC. This translates into CASSREAGPSYEQYF.